This T cell receptor beta chain stems from a study of control samples from healthy donors and cancer patients. The table came from immunoSEQ multiplex PCR; TCRdb's copy has only in-frame clones and leaves some out. Among about 40,000 clones listed, around 87% were seen once. Trimming pared 5 bases from V and 8 bases from J, leaving 19 bases between. The CDR3 contains 15 residues. Germline V gene lookup returns CDR1 MDHEN and CDR2 SYDVKM. The source is a woman aged 60-75 years with lung cancer. The V and J genes are TRBV28 and TRBJ1-5, with D perhaps TRBD1 (5 bases). Sequencing used PBMCs. CDR3 in DNA: TGTGCCAGCAGTCAATCCGGGACTCTCGGGGAGCCCCAGCATTTT. Translated: CASSQSGTLGEPQHF.